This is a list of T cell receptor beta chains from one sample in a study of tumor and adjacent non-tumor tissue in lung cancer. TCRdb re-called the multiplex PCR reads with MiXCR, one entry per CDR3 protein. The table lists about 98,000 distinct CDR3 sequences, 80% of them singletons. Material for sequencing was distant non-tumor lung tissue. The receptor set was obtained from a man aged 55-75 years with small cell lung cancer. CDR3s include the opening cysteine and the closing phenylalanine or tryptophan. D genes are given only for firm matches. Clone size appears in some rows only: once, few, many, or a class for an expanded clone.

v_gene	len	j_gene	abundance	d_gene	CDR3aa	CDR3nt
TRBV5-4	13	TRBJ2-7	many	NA	CASSLRGFYEQYF	TGTGCCAGCAGCTTGCGTGGGTTTTACGAGCAGTACTTC
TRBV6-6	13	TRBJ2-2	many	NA	CASRSTNTGELFF	TGTGCCAGCAGAAGTACGAACACCGGGGAGCTGTTTTTT
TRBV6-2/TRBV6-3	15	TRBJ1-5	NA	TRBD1	CASSPGGQNNQPQHF	TGTGCCAGTAGTCCTGGGGGACAGAACAATCAGCCCCAGCATTTT
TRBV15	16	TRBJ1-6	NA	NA	CATSRGGLSYNSPLHF	TGTGCCACCAGCAGAGGGGGCCTATCCTATAATTCACCCCTCCACTTT
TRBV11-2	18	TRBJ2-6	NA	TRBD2	CASSLVLAGASGVNVPTF	TGTGCCAGCAGCTTAGTCCTAGCGGGAGCCTCTGGGGTCAACGTCCCGACATTC
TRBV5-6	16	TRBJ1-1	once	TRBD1	CISSLTSGTVNTEAFF	TGTATCAGCAGCTTGACCTCCGGGACAGTGAACACTGAAGCTTTCTTT
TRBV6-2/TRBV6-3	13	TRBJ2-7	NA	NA	CARGLRTTYEQYF	TGTGCCAGAGGGTTGCGGACCACCTACGAGCAGTACTTC
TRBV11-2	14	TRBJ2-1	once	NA	CASQKRQSDNELFF	TGTGCCAGCCAGAAACGGCAGAGTGACAATGAGCTGTTCTTC
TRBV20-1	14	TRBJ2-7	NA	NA	CSARAFRGDDEKYF	TGCAGTGCTAGAGCTTTCAGGGGGGACGACGAGAAGTACTTC
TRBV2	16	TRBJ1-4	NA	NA	CVSIKIAGGRDEKLFF	TGTGTCAGCATCAAAATCGCCGGGGGACGTGATGAAAAACTGTTTTTT
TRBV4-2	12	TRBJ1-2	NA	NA	CASSQGFYGYTF	TGTGCCAGCAGCCAAGGATTCTATGGCTACACCTTC
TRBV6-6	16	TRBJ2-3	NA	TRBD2	CASSRGLAENSYTQYF	TGTGCCAGCAGCCGCGGACTAGCGGAAAACTCATATACGCAGTATTTT
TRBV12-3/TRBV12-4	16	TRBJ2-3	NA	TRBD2	CASTTGTIGSTDTQYF	TGTGCCAGCACTACGGGGACTATCGGAAGCACAGATACGCAGTATTTT
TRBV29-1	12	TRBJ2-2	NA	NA	CSVWMATGELFF	TGCAGCGTTTGGATGGCCACCGGGGAGCTGTTTTTC
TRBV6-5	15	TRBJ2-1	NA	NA	CASSYGWAHYNEQFF	TGTGCCAGCAGCTACGGGTGGGCGCACTACAATGAGCAGTTCTTC
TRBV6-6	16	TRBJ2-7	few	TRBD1	CASRMTGDIPSYERYF	TGTGCCAGCAGGATGACAGGGGACATCCCCTCCTACGAGCGGTACTTC
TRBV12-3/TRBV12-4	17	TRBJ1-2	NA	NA	CANSLQERLGSNYGYTF	TGTGCCAATAGTTTACAGGAACGGTTGGGTTCTAACTATGGCTACACCTTC
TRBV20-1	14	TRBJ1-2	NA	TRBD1	CSAPRRDREYSYTF	TGCAGTGCGCCTAGGAGGGACAGAGAGTATAGCTACACCTTC
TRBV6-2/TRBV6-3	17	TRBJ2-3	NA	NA	CASGYSLVGRRADTQYF	TGTGCCAGCGGTTACTCCCTAGTGGGAAGGCGGGCAGATACGCAGTATTTT
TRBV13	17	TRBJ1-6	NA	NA	CASSQIDGRSYNSPLHF	TGTGCCAGCAGTCAAATCGACGGTCGCTCATATAATTCACCCCTCCACTTT
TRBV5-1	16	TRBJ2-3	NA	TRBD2	CASSLTGGHGTDTQYF	TGCGCCAGTAGCTTGACGGGGGGTCACGGCACAGATACGCAGTATTTT
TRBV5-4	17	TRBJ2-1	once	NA	CASSPMSLGTGISEQSF	TGTGCCAGCAGCCCAATGTCCCTAGGGACTGGGATAAGTGAGCAGTCCTTC
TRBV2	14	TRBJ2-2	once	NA	CASSEVQGAGELFF	TGTGCCAGCAGTGAAGTCCAGGGTGCCGGGGAGCTGTTTTTT
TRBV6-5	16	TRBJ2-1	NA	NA	CASTPRTSVGYNEHFF	TGTGCCAGCACCCCTAGGACGTCTGTGGGGTACAATGAGCATTTCTTC
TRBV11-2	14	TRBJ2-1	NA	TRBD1	CVSSLETGLVEKFF	TGTGTCAGCAGCTTAGAGACAGGGTTGGTTGAGAAGTTCTTC
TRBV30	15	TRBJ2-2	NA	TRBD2	CARTVQAGASGELFF	TGTGCCCGGACTGTACAAGCGGGAGCTTCCGGGGAGCTGTTTTTT
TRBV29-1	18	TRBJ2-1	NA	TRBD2	CGFAGGLAGGSSYDEQFF	TGCGGCTTTGCTGGGGGGCTAGCGGGAGGGAGCTCCTACGATGAGCAGTTCTTC
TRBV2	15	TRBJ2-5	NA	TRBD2	CASRTSGSLQETQYF	TGTGCCAGCAGGACTAGCGGGAGTCTCCAAGAGACCCAGTACTTC
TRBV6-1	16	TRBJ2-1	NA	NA	CASSMGRAGVTHEQFF	TGTGCCAGCAGTATGGGCCGGGCAGGGGTTACCCATGAGCAGTTCTTC
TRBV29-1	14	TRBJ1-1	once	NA	CSVFTGSGQTEALF	TGCAGCGTTTTTACAGGATCAGGGCAGACTGAAGCTCTCTTT
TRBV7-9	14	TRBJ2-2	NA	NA	CASSPGRDAGELFF	TGTGCCAGCAGCCCAGGTCGGGATGCCGGGGAGCTGTTTTTT
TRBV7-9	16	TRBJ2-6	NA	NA	CASSPGHFYGANVLTF	TGTGCCAGCAGTCCGGGACACTTCTATGGGGCCAATGTCCTGACTTTC
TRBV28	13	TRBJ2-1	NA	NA	CATRTNDEGEQFF	TGTGCCACCAGGACTAACGACGAAGGGGAGCAGTTCTTC
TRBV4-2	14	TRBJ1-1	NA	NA	CASSQEPLMGEAFF	TGTGCCAGCAGCCAAGAGCCCCTGATGGGTGAAGCTTTCTTT
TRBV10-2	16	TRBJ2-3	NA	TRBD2	CASSSTGLAGVGAHYF	TGCGCCAGCAGTTCTACGGGACTAGCGGGAGTGGGTGCGCACTATTTT
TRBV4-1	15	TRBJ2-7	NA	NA	CASSKGGAPVYEQYF	TGCGCCAGCAGCAAGGGCGGGGCCCCAGTCTACGAGCAGTACTTC
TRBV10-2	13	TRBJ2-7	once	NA	CASRDSRAAEQYF	TGCGCCAGCCGTGATAGTAGGGCCGCCGAGCAATACTTC